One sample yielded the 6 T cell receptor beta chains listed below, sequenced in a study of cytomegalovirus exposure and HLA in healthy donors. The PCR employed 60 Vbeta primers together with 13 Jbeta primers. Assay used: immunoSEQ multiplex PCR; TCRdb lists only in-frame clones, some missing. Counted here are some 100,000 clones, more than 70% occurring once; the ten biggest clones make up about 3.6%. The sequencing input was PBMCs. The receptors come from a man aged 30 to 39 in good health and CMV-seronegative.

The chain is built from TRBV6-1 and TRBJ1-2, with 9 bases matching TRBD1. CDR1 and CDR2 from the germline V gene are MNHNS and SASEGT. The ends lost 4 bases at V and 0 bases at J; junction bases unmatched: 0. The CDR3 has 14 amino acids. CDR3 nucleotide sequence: TGTGCCAGCAGTGGGACAGGGGCTAACTATGGCTACACCTTC. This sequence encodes CASSGTGANYGYTF.

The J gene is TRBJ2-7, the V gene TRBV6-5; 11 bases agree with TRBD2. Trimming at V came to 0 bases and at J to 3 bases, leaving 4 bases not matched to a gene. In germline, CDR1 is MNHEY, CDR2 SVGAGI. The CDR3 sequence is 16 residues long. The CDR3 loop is CASSYSGTSGFYEQYF. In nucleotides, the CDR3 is TGTGCCAGCAGTTACTCCGGGACTAGCGGATTCTACGAGCAGTACTTC.

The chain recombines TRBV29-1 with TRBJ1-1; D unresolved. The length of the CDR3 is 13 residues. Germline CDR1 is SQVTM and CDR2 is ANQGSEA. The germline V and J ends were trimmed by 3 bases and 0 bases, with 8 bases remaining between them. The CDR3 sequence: CSVERLMNTEAFF. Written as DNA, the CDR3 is TGCAGCGTTGAGAGGTTAATGAACACTGAAGCTTTCTTT.

The CDR3 DNA is TGCGCCAGCAGCTTGGAGCAGGTCTCGAATAATGGCTACACCTTC. Translated: CASSLEQVSNNGYTF. J is TRBJ1-2 and V is TRBV5-1; D not resolved. The germline V gene encodes CDR1 SGHRS and CDR2 YFSETQ. CDR3 size: 15 residues. V dropped 0 bases and J dropped 6 bases, with 15 bases sitting between them.

CDR3 residues: CASSLQQGNTEAFF. In DNA form, the CDR3 reads TGTGCCAGCAGCTTACAACAGGGGAACACTGAAGCTTTCTTT. J is TRBJ1-1 and V is TRBV11-2; a possible D gene is TRBD1 (6 bases). The CDR3 length is 14 residues. Germline V gene sequence: CDR1 SGHAT, CDR2 FQNNGV. Trimming took off 2 bases at V and 1 base at J, with 8 bases between the two ends.

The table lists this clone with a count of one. The chain's CDR3 is CASSRQGATEAFF. CDR3 DNA sequence: TGTGCCAGCAGCCGACAGGGGGCCACTGAAGCTTTCTTT. V gene TRBV11-3 combines with J gene TRBJ1-1, with 10 nucleotides matching TRBD1. Germline values: CDR1 SGHNT, CDR2 YENEEA. V lost 5 bases, J lost 4 bases, and 1 base stayed unmatched. This CDR3 is 13 amino acids long.